Following are 27 T cell receptor beta chains from one sample sequenced in a study of early stage breast cancer tumors. Assay: immunoSEQ multiplex PCR; the TCRdb copy retains only in-frame clones and omits some. This repertoire shows some 10,000 clones, about 78% found once; its top ten account for around 9%. The sequencing sample was made of normal breast tissue next to the tumor. The source of these receptors is a person between 35 and 49 years old with breast cancer.

The rearrangement uses TRBV7-9 and TRBJ1-2; D is perhaps TRBD1 (6 bases). V was trimmed by 4 bases and J by 0 bases, leaving 18 bases between them. The CDR3 sequence is 17 residues long. CDR1 and CDR2 (germline): SEHNR, FQNEAQ (reference sequence). CDR3 in DNA: TGTGCCAGCAGCTCTATAAGGCCGGACAGCTCTAACTATGGCTACACCTTC. Protein sequence: CASSSIRPDSSNYGYTF. Full variable domain (missing parts from reference TRBV7-9 and TRBJ1-2): DTGVSQNPRHKITKRGQNVTFRCDPISEHNRLYWYRQTLGQGPEFLTYFQNEAQLEKSRLLSDRFSAERPKGSFSTLEIQRTEQGDSAMYLCASSSIRPDSSNYGYTFGSGTRLTVV.

This clone was seen more than once but under ten times. The J gene is TRBJ2-5, the V gene TRBV10-2; D call uncertain. Trimming shortened V by 4 bases and J by 3 bases, and 12 bases separated the two germline ends. The CDR3 has 14 residues. Germline CDR1 reads WSHSY; CDR2 reads SAAADI. CDR3: CASSVRLGKETQYF. As DNA, the CDR3 is TGCGCCAGCAGTGTCCGACTGGGTAAAGAGACCCAGTACTTC.

This chain links TRBV5-4 with TRBJ1-2; no clear D. CDR1 SGHNT and CDR2 YYREEE come from the germline V gene (reference sequence). The V and J ends lost 0 bases and 6 bases respectively, with 12 bases between them. The CDR3 length is 14 residues. The CDR3 reads CASSLGSAWDGYTF. In DNA form, the CDR3 reads TGTGCCAGCAGCTTGGGGTCCGCTTGGGATGGCTACACCTTC.

The chain recombines TRBV7-9 with TRBJ2-4; D ambiguous. CDR1 SEHNR and CDR2 FQNEAQ come from the germline V gene (reference sequence). V lost 3 bases and J 0 bases, leaving 6 bases between the germline ends. The CDR3 consists of 14 residues. CDR3 coding DNA: TGTGCCAGCAGCTTGGGTCTAGCCAAAAACATTCAGTACTTC. Encoded protein: CASSLGLAKNIQYF.

The chain joins TRBV11-2 to TRBJ2-7; D possibly corresponds to TRBD2 (6 bases). CDR3 length: 15 residues. CDR1 and CDR2 from the germline V gene are SGHAT and FQNNGV. Trimming pared 3 bases from V and 7 bases from J, leaving 19 bases between. This CDR3 is CASSFSGGSGGEQYF. CDR3 coding DNA: TGTGCCAGCAGCTTTAGTGGAGGTTCCGGAGGGGAGCAGTACTTC. Based on the CDR3 plus reference TRBV11-2 and TRBJ2-7, the full variable domain is EAGVAQSPRYKIIEKRQSVAFWCNPISGHATLYWYQQILGQGPKLLIQFQNNGVVDDSQLPKDRFSAERLKGVDSTLKIQPAKLEDSAVYLCASSFSGGSGGEQYFGPGTRLTVT.

This clone was seen only a few times. CDR3 nucleotide sequence: TGTGCCAGCAGCTTATCGGCCGATTACGAGCAGTACTTC. Translated: CASSLSADYEQYF. The J gene is TRBJ2-7, the V gene TRBV7-8; D remains unclear. Germline values: CDR1 SGHVS, CDR2 FQNEAQ. The CDR3 extends over 13 amino acids. The V end lost 2 bases, the J end lost 4 bases, and 9 bases lay between the germline ends.

The chain combines TRBV7-9 with TRBJ2-5, with unresolved D. The CDR3 is 15 amino acids. Trimming took 3 bases from V and 1 from J, leaving 12 bases between them. Germline assignment: CDR1 SEHNR and CDR2 FQNEAQ (reference sequence). CDR3 coding DNA: TGTGCCAGCAGCTTTTCTGCTGGTCCCCAAGAGACCCAGTACTTC. Residues: CASSFSAGPQETQYF.

The V gene is TRBV19, the J gene TRBJ2-7; D gene unclear. The V end was cut by 6 bases, the J end by 5 bases, with 17 bases between. The CDR3 runs 14 residues. CDR1 and CDR2 from the germline V gene are LNHDA and SQIVND (reference sequence). CDR3 bases: TGTGCCAGTAGGAACCACGGCGCCGGAGACGAGCAGTACTTC. It yields the protein CASRNHGAGDEQYF.

The chain combines TRBV2 with TRBJ2-3, with 10 bases fitting TRBD2. The CDR3 runs 15 residues. Germline-derived CDR1 and CDR2 are SNHLY and FYNNEI. J lost 0 bases, V lost 7 bases, and 4 bases had no gene match. CDR3 in amino acids: CASTTSGASTDTQYF. The CDR3 nucleotides are TGTGCCAGCACTACTAGCGGGGCTAGCACAGATACGCAGTATTTT.

This clone was counted a few times. The genes are TRBV5-1 and TRBJ2-1; D perhaps matches TRBD2 (5 bases). The CDR3 extends over 17 amino acids. The germline V gene encodes CDR1 SGHRS and CDR2 YFSETQ. The V end was cut by 5 bases, the J end by 4 bases, with 22 bases between. The CDR3 here is CASRGVLYIHGYNEQFF. Here the CDR3 DNA reads TGCGCCAGCAGGGGAGTACTATACATCCATGGTTACAATGAGCAGTTCTTC.

The rearrangement uses TRBV7-8 and TRBJ2-3, with D possibly TRBD2 on 5 matching bases. CDR3 length equals 16 residues. Germline CDR1 reads SGHVS; CDR2 reads FQNEAQ. V lost 5 bases and J lost 1, with 16 bases in between. The CDR3 DNA reads as TGTGCCAGCAGCCCTAGACCCGGGGTGCGCACAGATACGCAGTATTTT. Translated, it gives CASSPRPGVRTDTQYF.

This clone was seen a few times. The chain carries TRBV29-1 and TRBJ2-7; TRBD2 aligns across 8 bases. J was trimmed by 0 bases and V by 0 bases; bases with no gene match: 4. This CDR3 is built from 15 residues. Germline lookup yields CDR1 SQVTM and CDR2 ANQGSEA. CDR3 DNA: TGCAGCGTTGAAGAAGCGGGAGATAGCTCCTACGAGCAGTACTTC. This encodes CSVEEAGDSSYEQYF.

V is TRBV18 and J is TRBJ2-3, with D unclear. V lost 4 bases to trimming and J lost 1 base, with 6 bases between them. The CDR3 runs to 13 residues. Per the germline V gene, CDR1 is KGHSH and CDR2 is LQKENI. In DNA, the CDR3 is TGTGCCAGCTCACTCCTGGGCACAGATACGCAGTATTTT. It yields the protein CASSLLGTDTQYF.

The chain combines TRBV21-1 with TRBJ1-2; the D call TRBD1 from the table was never checked on the DNA. TRBV21-1 is a pseudogene locus. CDR3 length: 16 residues. The CDR3 nucleotides read TGTGCCAGCAGCAACAGGACAGCACACCGTTCAGGTGGCTACACCTTC. Its protein is CASSNRTAHRSGGYTF.

V is TRBV6-6 and J is TRBJ2-6; D is ambiguous. The ends were cut back, 2 bases at V and 1 base at J, with 9 bases in the middle. The CDR3 is 16 amino acids. From germline, CDR1 is MNHNY and CDR2 SVGAGI (reference sequence). This CDR3 reads CASSYPTESGANVLTF. The CDR3, as DNA: TGTGCCAGCAGTTACCCCACGGAATCTGGGGCCAACGTCCTGACTTTC.

The chain carries TRBV1 and TRBJ2-1; the DNA was not compared with TRBD2, the D call given in the table. TRBV1 is given as a pseudogene. The CDR3 has 14 residues. CDR3 region: CTSNFSGRAYEQFF. DNA for the CDR3: TGCACCAGCAACTTTAGCGGGAGGGCCTATGAGCAGTTCTTC.

The V and J genes are TRBV5-1 and TRBJ2-1; 7 bases are shared with TRBD2. Germline V gene lookup returns CDR1 SGHRS and CDR2 YFSETQ. Trimming removed 0 bases from V and 4 bases from J; junction bases left unmatched: 4. This CDR3 has 15 residues. The CDR3: CASSLERDPYNEQFF. The DNA for the CDR3 is TGCGCCAGCAGCTTGGAGCGGGACCCTTACAATGAGCAGTTCTTC.

Remarks on this clone: A read error may account for a junction end that differs from germline. V and J are TRBV5-1 and TRBJ2-7; maybe TRBD2 (7 bases). The CDR3 has 15 amino acids. Per germline, CDR1 SGHRS and CDR2 YFSETQ. CDR3 DNA sequence: TGCGCCAGCAGCTTGGCGGGGGGCGCCTCCCACGAGCAGTACTTC. Translating gives CASSLAGGASHEQYF.

The V gene is TRBV5-4, the J gene TRBJ2-3; TRBD2 aligns across 7 bases. The ends lost 3 bases at V and 6 bases at J; junction bases unmatched: 7. This CDR3 region has 14 residues. Germline CDR1 reads SGHNT; CDR2 reads YYREEE (reference sequence). The CDR3 DNA reads as TGTGCCAGCAGCTGGGGGGAGGGGTTCGATACGCAGTATTTT. The encoded protein is CASSWGEGFDTQYF.

This clone was counted once. The chain has TRBV18 and TRBJ2-5, with 10 bases fitting TRBD1. V trimming: 3 bases; J trimming: 4 bases; junction bases outside the gene matches: 2. In germline, CDR1 is KGHSH, CDR2 LQKENI. The CDR3 is made up of 14 amino acids. The CDR3 DNA sequence: TGTGCCAGCTCACCCGGGACAGGGGTAGAGACCCAGTACTTC. Translating it yields CASSPGTGVETQYF.

J is TRBJ2-5 and V is TRBV2, with 10 bases lining up with TRBD2. The CDR3 runs to 15 residues. Per germline, CDR1 SNHLY and CDR2 FYNNEI. With V trimmed by 4 bases and J by 4 bases, 6 bases remained unmatched. The chain's CDR3 is CASSVLAGGTETQYF. The CDR3 DNA follows: TGTGCCAGCAGTGTATTAGCGGGAGGTACAGAGACCCAGTACTTC. The whole variable domain, filled in from reference TRBV2 and TRBJ2-5, reads EPEVTQTPSHQVTQMGQEVILRCVPISNHLYFYWYRQILGQKVEFLVSFYNNEISEKSEIFDDQFSVERPDGSNFTLKIRSTKLEDSAMYFCASSVLAGGTETQYFGPGTRLLVL.

This sequence joins TRBV7-2 and TRBJ2-5, with 8 bases that match TRBD1. Losses at the gene ends were 1 base for V and 2 bases for J; bases not matched to a gene: 0. CDR1 SGHTA and CDR2 FQGNSA come from the germline V gene. CDR3 length equals 14 residues. DNA for the CDR3: TGTGCCAGCAGCTTAGACAGGGGGCAAGAGACCCAGTACTTC. Amino acid sequence: CASSLDRGQETQYF.

The chain recombines TRBV5-1 with TRBJ2-7; D not resolved. This CDR3 contains 13 residues. Germline V gene data show CDR1 as SGHRS and CDR2 as YFSETQ. V lost 0 bases, J lost 3 bases, and 7 bases lay in between. The CDR3, as DNA: TGCGCCAGCAGCTTGGAGCGAAACTACGAGCAGTACTTC. This translates into CASSLERNYEQYF.

This clone showed up just once. The chain couples TRBV11-2 to TRBJ2-1; TRBD2 agrees at 13 bases. Trimming cost V 8 bases and J 10 bases; bases outside gene matches: 5. This CDR3 is 13 amino acids long. CDR1 and CDR2 from the germline V gene are SGHAT and FQNNGV. The CDR3 region is CASRTSGSDEQFF. The CDR3, as DNA: TGTGCCAGCCGGACTAGCGGGAGTGACGAGCAGTTCTTC.

The genes are TRBV11-1 and TRBJ1-2; 8 bases are a match to TRBD1. The CDR3 spans 13 residues. Germline V gene sequence: CDR1 SGHAT, CDR2 FQDESV (reference sequence). J was trimmed by 7 bases and V by 3 bases; bases with no gene match: 4. CDR3 bases: TGTGCCAGCAGCTTGACAGGGGTTGGTGGCTACACCTTC. Its protein product is CASSLTGVGGYTF.

This clone occurred a few times. The rearrangement links TRBV6-4 to TRBJ1-1, with D perhaps matching TRBD1 (5 bases). Between the trimmed V and J ends, which lost 2 bases and 2 bases, there was a span of 6 bases. The CDR3 totals 13 residues. Germline V CDR1 and CDR2: MRHNA, SNTAGT. For the CDR3, the DNA is TGTGCCAGCAGTGACCGGGACAACACTGAAGCTTTCTTT. Translation: CASSDRDNTEAFF.

This sequence joins TRBV5-1 and TRBJ2-3; 9 nucleotides agree with TRBD1. After removal of 4 bases from V and 5 bases from J, the junction contained 8 bases not matched to a gene. Germline CDR1 and CDR2: SGHRS and YFSETQ. The CDR3 loop spans 15 amino acids. CDR3 sequence (DNA): TGCGCCAGCAGCCCACCGACAGGGGGAGGAGATACGCAGTATTTT. It encodes CASSPPTGGGDTQYF.